Below are 10 T cell receptor beta chains sequenced from a single sample in a study of T-cell reconstitution after alpha-beta-depleted transplantation in children. Unique molecular identifiers were incorporated during preparation of the TCRbeta library. MiXCR was run by TCRdb on the PCR reads, yielding one entry per CDR3 protein. The repertoire has approximately 640,000 distinct CDR3 sequences, roughly 17% of them found once; the top ten carry 1.1%. The starting material was PBMCs from the stem cell graft donor, obtained from the stem cell graft. The receptors shown here come from a human donor who donated a stem cell graft to a child with acute myeloid leukemia.

This clonotype was counted at least ten times. The chain carries TRBV25-1 and TRBJ1-1, with TRBD1 as a possible D gene (6 bases). Germline V CDR1 and CDR2: MGHDK, SYGVNS. This CDR3 is built from 14 residues. V dropped 6 bases and J dropped 0 bases, with 11 bases sitting between them. The CDR3 spells CASSAYRVNTEAFF. CDR3 DNA sequence: TGTGCCAGCAGCGCATACAGGGTGAACACTGAAGCTTTCTTT.

This clonotype was seen a few times. The chain links TRBV7-2 to TRBJ2-7; weak D call: TRBD2 (6 bases). Germline lookup yields CDR1 SGHTA and CDR2 FQGNSA. Trimming took 3 bases from V and 5 from J, leaving 23 bases between them. The CDR3 loop spans 17 amino acids. CDR3 coding DNA: TGTGCCAGCAGCTTCTACCCGATCGGGGGAAGGATAGACGAGCAGTACTTC. This translates into CASSFYPIGGRIDEQYF.

In this sample, this clonotype turned up many times. This chain joins TRBV7-2 and TRBJ2-7, with D possibly being TRBD2 (6 bases). The CDR3 is made up of 15 amino acids. Germline loops: CDR1 SGHTA, CDR2 FQGNSA. V lost 5 bases and J lost 4, with 18 bases in between. CDR3: CASSPPRAGTYEQYF. The CDR3 DNA sequence: TGTGCCAGCAGCCCACCCAGGGCCGGGACTTACGAGCAGTACTTC.

The chain recombines TRBV20-1 with TRBJ1-5; no clear D. Germline loops: CDR1 DFQATT, CDR2 SNEGSKA (reference sequence). V lost 0 bases and J 9 bases, leaving 15 bases between the germline ends. The CDR3 has 14 residues. The CDR3 DNA follows: TGCAGTGCTAGAGAAGGAACTCTTGCGGGGCCCCAGCATTTT. It codes for CSAREGTLAGPQHF.

At least ten counts were recorded for this clonotype. The rearrangement uses TRBV29-1 and TRBJ2-5; 8 nucleotides align to TRBD2. CDR1 and CDR2 from the germline V gene are SQVTM and ANQGSEA. V was pared by 7 bases and J by 4 bases, with 5 bases of the junction left unmatched. The CDR3 has 12 residues. The chain's CDR3 is CSAWTSPETQYF. DNA of the CDR3: TGCAGCGCCTGGACTAGCCCAGAGACCCAGTACTTC.

Of note for this clonotype: A much larger clone sits a single nucleotide away, making a read error possible. J is TRBJ1-1 and V is TRBV4-3; no clear D. The CDR3 is made up of 15 amino acids. CDR1 and CDR2 (germline): LGHNA, YSLEER. The CDR3 DNA sequence: TGCGCCAGCAGCCAAGTCCCCCGCATGAACACTGAAGCTTTGTTT. Translating gives CASSQVPRMNTEALF.

In its sample, this clonotype was seen a few times. The chain carries TRBV7-3 and TRBJ2-1, with TRBD2 identical over 7 bases. CDR3 length equals 17 residues. Trimming took 5 bases from V and 2 from J; bases not matched to a gene: 12. CDR1 and CDR2 (germline): SGHTA, FQGTGA. The CDR3 DNA reads as TGTGCCAGCAGCCTCCGCCCCCTCCTAGCGGCCTACAATGAGCAGTTCTTC. Its protein is CASSLRPLLAAYNEQFF.

This clonotype appeared many times. V gene TRBV6-5 combines with J gene TRBJ2-2; 10 bases agree with TRBD2. This CDR3 is 14 amino acids long. The germline V gene has CDR1 MNHEY and CDR2 SVGAGI. V lost 4 bases and J lost 6; bases outside the gene matches: 2. In DNA form, the CDR3 reads TGTGCCAGCAGTTCCGGGACTAGCGCCGGGGAGCTGTTTTTT. This codes for CASSSGTSAGELFF.

The table lists this clonotype with a count of one. Since a much larger clone is just one base distant, this may be a read error. The chain recombines TRBV5-6 with TRBJ1-3; tentatively, D is TRBD1 (5 bases). The CDR3 consists of 14 residues. With 2 bases removed from V and 6 bases from J, the gap between germline ends came to 12 bases. Germline CDR1 is SGHDT and CDR2 is YYEEEE. CDR3 amino acids: CASSFSTAANTIYF. The DNA of the CDR3 is TGTGCCAGCAGCTTCTCGACAGCTGCAAACACCATATATTTT.

This clonotype came up a few times. The chain uses TRBV6-5 and TRBJ2-1; TRBD2 matches at 9 bases. This CDR3 region has 16 residues. The germline CDR1 and CDR2 sequences are MNHEY and SVGAGI. V shed 3 bases and J 1 base; nucleotides not matched to a gene: 4. The CDR3 spells CASSYISGGSYNEQFF. In DNA form, the CDR3 reads TGTGCCAGCAGTTATATTAGCGGGGGTTCCTACAATGAGCAGTTCTTC.